The TCR beta chain described here comes from a study of CD8 T cells in Susac syndrome. The V gene lost 5 bases and the J gene lost 8 bases, with 9 bases spanning the gap. In germline, CDR1 is MNHEY, CDR2 SVGEGT. The CDR3 covers 12 residues. High-throughput TCR beta sequencing covered peripheral CD8+ and CD4+ T cells. Negative isolation was applied to CD8+ and CD4+ T cells, and FACS enrichment was applied to TEMRA cells. Random hexamers were used to reverse transcribe an amount of about 0.45 to 1 ug RNA. With immunoSEQ multiplex PCR, TCR beta CDR3 was amplified across 54 Vbeta and 13 Jbeta. TCRdb recomputed calls from the immunoSEQ multiplex PCR reads with MiXCR, one row per CDR3 protein. The sample has under 200,000 distinct CDR3 sequences; about 91% are singletons.

The TCR comes from a human donor in good health. The chain combines TRBV6-2 or TRBV6-3 with TRBJ1-4, with D unresolved. The sequenced sample consisted of CD4+ T cells from PBMCs. The CDR3 is CASSESQEKLFF. The CDR3 coding sequence is TGTGCCAGCAGTGAGAGTCAAGAAAAACTGTTTTTT.